This TCR beta chain was profiled in a study of T cells after yellow fever vaccination. In the study overall: CD3, CD45RA, CCR7 and CD95 staining defined sorted EM, EMRA, CM and Tscm cells. Study results and caveats: Reappearing after the booster were most of the clones from primary vaccination (96% CD4, 75% to 90% CD8). Among sorted memory subsets on day 0, almost all vaccine-responding clonotypes fell below detection. Repertoires sorted by FACS could include abundant clonotypes that are contaminants from the bulk population.

At least ten counts were recorded for this clonotype. TCRdb recomputed calls from the 5' RACE reads with MiXCR, one row per CDR3 protein. The table records roughly 30,000 distinct CDR3 sequences, 6% to 8% of them present only once. V lost 5 bases, J lost 6 bases, and 9 bases stayed unmatched. In germline, CDR1 is MDHEN, CDR2 SYDVKM. This CDR3 comprises 15 residues. This TCR was sampled from a man younger than 45 who received the YFV17D yellow fever vaccine. The J gene is TRBJ2-1, the V gene TRBV28; 8 nucleotides line up with TRBD1. This specimen was PBMCs, either bulk or a sorted T-cell subset (CD4+, CD8+, memory, or dextramer-sorted; not recorded which), taken on the day of the yellow fever booster vaccination. CDR3 sequence (DNA): TGTGCCAGCAGTCGCGAGGGGACAGGTCTCAATGAGCAGTTCTTC. Its translation: CASSREGTGLNEQFF.